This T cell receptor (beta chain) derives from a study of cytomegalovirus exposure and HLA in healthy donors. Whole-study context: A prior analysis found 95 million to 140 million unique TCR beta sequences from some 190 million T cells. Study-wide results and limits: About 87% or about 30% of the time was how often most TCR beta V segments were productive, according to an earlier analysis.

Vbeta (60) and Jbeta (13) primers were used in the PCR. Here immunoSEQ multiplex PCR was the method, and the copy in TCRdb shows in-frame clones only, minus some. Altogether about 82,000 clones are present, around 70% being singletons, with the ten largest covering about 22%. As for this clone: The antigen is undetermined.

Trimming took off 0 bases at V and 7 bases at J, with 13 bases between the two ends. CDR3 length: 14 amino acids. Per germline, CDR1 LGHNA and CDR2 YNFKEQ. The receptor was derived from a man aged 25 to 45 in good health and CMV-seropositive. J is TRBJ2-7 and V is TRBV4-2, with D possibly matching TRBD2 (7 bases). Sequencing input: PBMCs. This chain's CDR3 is CASSQDGGRGEQYF. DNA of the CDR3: TGTGCCAGCAGCCAAGACGGGGGGCGGGGGGAGCAGTACTTC.